The 20 T cell receptor beta chains reported below all come from one sample, sequenced in a study of blood T cell repertoires in COVID-19. Assay: immunoSEQ multiplex PCR; the TCRdb copy retains only in-frame clones and omits some. The sample lists 120,000 to 150,000 clones, around four fifths seen once, with about 3.2% in the top ten. The sample was peripheral blood. The source is a woman in her thirties or forties with active or convalescent COVID-19.

This chain uses TRBV28 with TRBJ2-7; TRBD2 matches at 7 bases. Germline trimming cut 5 bases from V and 2 bases from J; bases unmatched to any gene: 6. This CDR3 has 14 residues. Germline values: CDR1 MDHEN, CDR2 SYDVKM. The CDR3 DNA reads TGTGCCAGCAGTGTGGGGGGGACTGCCTACGAGCAGTACTTC. Translating it yields CASSVGGTAYEQYF. Full variable domain (rest looked up from reference TRBV28 and TRBJ2-7): DVKVTQSSRYLVKRTGEKVFLECVQDMDHENMFWYRQDPGLGLRLIYFSYDVKMKEKGDIPEGYSVSREKKERFSLILESASTNQTSMYLCASSVGGTAYEQYFGPGTRLTVT.

This chain uses TRBV19 with TRBJ2-1; D may be TRBD2 (5 bases). Trimming took off 1 base at V and 0 bases at J, with 7 bases between the two ends. Per the germline V gene, CDR1 is LNHDA and CDR2 is SQIVND (reference sequence). The CDR3 extends over 15 amino acids. This CDR3 reads CASSIAGSSYNEQFF. Here the CDR3 DNA reads TGTGCCAGTAGTATAGCGGGGAGCTCCTACAATGAGCAGTTCTTC.

Worth noting for this clone: Other DNA sequences from this sample encode an identical CDR3 as well. This chain connects TRBV3-1 (or the pseudogene TRBV3-2) to TRBJ2-2; D is perhaps TRBD1 (6 bases). The CDR3 has 16 amino acids. The ends were cut back, 4 bases at V and 0 bases at J, with 12 bases in the middle. In germline, CDR1 is LGHDT, CDR2 YNNKEL (reference sequence). Here the CDR3 reads CASSRRGSANTGELFF. DNA for the CDR3: TGTGCCAGCAGCCGAAGGGGGAGCGCGAACACCGGGGAGCTGTTTTTT.

J is TRBJ2-7 and V is TRBV11-2, with 8 bases aligning to TRBD1. CDR1 SGHAT and CDR2 FQNNGV come from the germline V gene. This CDR3 contains 14 residues. Trimming cost V 4 bases and J 6 bases; bases outside gene matches: 8. DNA for the CDR3: TGTGCCAGCAGCTCGACAGGGGTTTTGAGCGAGCAGTACTTC. Translated, it gives CASSSTGVLSEQYF.

The J gene is TRBJ1-1, the V gene TRBV11-2; 7 bases are shared with TRBD1. V lost 2 bases and J lost 3; bases outside the gene matches: 6. The CDR3 totals 15 residues. Germline CDR1 is SGHAT and CDR2 is FQNNGV. The CDR3 region is CASSLSQGGDTEAFF. The CDR3 bases are TGTGCCAGCAGCTTAAGTCAGGGGGGAGACACTGAAGCTTTCTTT.

The chain links TRBV7-6 to TRBJ1-1, with D tentatively TRBD1 (5 bases). The CDR3 extends over 16 amino acids. Trimming removed 1 base at V and 1 base at J, with 13 bases between. CDR1 and CDR2 from the germline V gene are SGHVS and FNYEAQ. CDR3 residues: CASSLGTQGPNTEAFF. CDR3 nucleotides: TGTGCCAGCAGCTTAGGTACTCAGGGCCCGAACACTGAAGCTTTCTTT.

This sequence joins TRBV5-4 and TRBJ1-2, with D hard to call. V was shortened by 1 base and J by 2 bases, with 9 bases between the two germline ends. CDR1 is SGHNT, CDR2 YYREEE, per germline (reference sequence). CDR3 length: 14 amino acids. The CDR3 sequence is CASSLRGVNYGYTF. The CDR3 bases are TGTGCCAGCAGCTTGCGAGGAGTGAACTATGGCTACACCTTC. The variable domain in full, completed from reference TRBV5-4 and TRBJ1-2, reads ETGVTQSPTHLIKTRGQQVTLRCSSQSGHNTVSWYQQALGQGPQFIFQYYREEENGRGNFPPRFSGLQFPNYSSELNVNALELDDSALYLCASSLRGVNYGYTFGSGTRLTVV.

CDR3 amino acids: CATQRGDYGYTF. CDR3 DNA sequence: TGTGCCACACAGCGGGGGGACTATGGCTACACCTTC. This rearrangement joins TRBV10-3 to TRBJ1-2; TRBD1 is a possible D gene (5 bases). The CDR3 contains 12 residues. The V gene lost 10 bases and the J gene lost 3 bases, with 12 bases spanning the gap. Germline loops: CDR1 ENHRY, CDR2 SYGVKD.

The chain couples TRBV29-1 to TRBJ1-1; D might be TRBD1 (6 bases). With 6 bases removed from V and 3 bases from J, the gap between germline ends came to 14 bases. The CDR3 is 13 residues long. The germline CDR1 and CDR2 sequences are SQVTM and ANQGSEA. The CDR3 loop is CSVTQGIYTEAFF. Here the CDR3 DNA reads TGCAGCGTAACACAGGGAATTTACACTGAAGCTTTCTTT.

The J gene is TRBJ1-2, the V gene TRBV6-2 or TRBV6-3, with TRBD1 matching over 11 bases. CDR3 size: 15 residues. Germline assignment: CDR1 MNHEY and CDR2 SVGEGT. The trim removed 6 bases at V and 6 bases at J, leaving 9 bases unmatched. CDR3 DNA sequence: TGTGCCAGCAGCCCAGGGACAGGGGGTCGGAATGGCTACACCTTC. Its protein is CASSPGTGGRNGYTF.

The sample holds a few counts of this clone. The gene calls are TRBV6-1 and TRBJ2-7, with 8 bases fitting TRBD1. The CDR3 totals 15 residues. The ends lost 1 base at V and 1 base at J; junction bases unmatched: 3. Germline V gene data show CDR1 as MNHNS and CDR2 as SASEGT. Here the CDR3 reads CASSEERTGSYEQYF. Written as DNA, the CDR3 is TGTGCCAGCAGTGAAGAGAGGACAGGGTCCTACGAGCAGTACTTC.

The gene calls are TRBV27 and TRBJ2-5; TRBD1 agrees at 11 bases. This CDR3 is 19 amino acids long. Germline values: CDR1 MNHEY, CDR2 SMNVEV (reference sequence). The V and J ends lost 4 bases and 5 bases, in that order; junction bases with no gene match: 18. CDR3 in DNA: TGTGCCAGCAGTTCCCGGACAGGGGGCCGAGGGGGATCGTGGGAGACCCAGTACTTC. Encoded protein: CASSSRTGGRGGSWETQYF.

This clone was detected only a few times. The chain is built from TRBV5-1 and TRBJ2-6; a possible D gene is TRBD2 (5 bases). Trimming left V 4 bases short and J 4 bases short, with 15 bases between. The CDR3 contains 16 residues. CDR1 and CDR2 from the germline V gene are SGHRS and YFSETQ. CDR3 in DNA: TGCGCCAGCAGCCCGGGGAACAGAAACGGGGCCAACGTCCTGACTTTC. Its protein product is CASSPGNRNGANVLTF.

The chain links TRBV5-1 to TRBJ2-5; D is perhaps TRBD1 (6 bases). The CDR3 has 15 amino acids. CDR1 is SGHRS and CDR2 is YFSETQ in the germline V gene. V lost 4 bases, J lost 5 bases, and 18 bases lay in between. This CDR3 reads CASSRGPGTLETQYF. The CDR3 DNA reads TGCGCCAGCAGCCGCGGCCCCGGGACACTCGAGACCCAGTACTTC.

This clone was detected only once. V usage is TRBV12-5 and J usage is TRBJ2-7; TRBD2 might be the D (5 bases). The CDR3 extends over 12 amino acids. Germline V gene lookup returns CDR1 LGHNT and CDR2 FRNRAP. V was pared by 6 bases and J by 7 bases, with 13 bases between. As DNA, the CDR3 is TGTGCTAGTGGCAGAGGGAGAGGGGAGCAGTACTTC. Residues: CASGRGRGEQYF.

This clone was found a few times. The genes are TRBV27 and TRBJ2-7; 10 bases agree with TRBD1. The CDR3 is 14 residues long. Germline CDR1 MNHEY, CDR2 SMNVEV (reference sequence). V was pared by 3 bases and J by 2 bases, with 1 base of the junction left unmatched. Here the CDR3 reads CASSFGTGAYEQYF. The CDR3, as DNA: TGTGCCAGCAGTTTTGGGACAGGGGCCTACGAGCAGTACTTC.

This chain connects TRBV19 to TRBJ2-6; 10 nucleotides align to TRBD1. Germline CDR1 is LNHDA and CDR2 is SQIVND (reference sequence). This CDR3 region has 22 residues. With V trimmed by 7 bases and J by 0 bases, 21 bases remained unmatched. For the CDR3, the DNA is TGTGCCAGTAAAGAAGGATTTGTTTGGTGGGACAGGGGCGACTCTGGGGCCAACGTCCTGACTTTC. This gives the protein CASKEGFVWWDRGDSGANVLTF.

This clone was observed once. V is TRBV7-9 and J is TRBJ2-6; perhaps TRBD2 as D (5 bases). CDR1 and CDR2 (germline): SEHNR, FQNEAQ (reference sequence). The CDR3 is 10 amino acids. The V end was cut by 6 bases, the J end by 13 bases, with 7 bases between. The CDR3 DNA sequence: TGTGCCAGCAGGGGCGGGGTCCTGACTTTC. Protein: CASRGGVLTF.

The CDR3 sequence is CASSPIQNTEAFF. The CDR3 DNA follows: TGTGCCAGCAGCCCAATACAGAACACTGAAGCTTTCTTT. The rearrangement uses TRBV28 and TRBJ1-1, with D uncertain. Germline CDR1 MDHEN, CDR2 SYDVKM. V was clipped by 6 bases and J by 1 base, with 9 bases between them. This CDR3 has 13 amino acids.

Turning to this clone: The same CDR3 is also encoded by other DNA sequences in this sample. J is TRBJ1-4 and V is TRBV10-1, with 10 bases lining up with TRBD1. CDR1 and CDR2 (germline): WNHNN, SYGVQD (reference sequence). The CDR3 length is 15 residues. V lost 0 bases and J lost 7; bases outside the gene matches: 2. The CDR3 DNA reads TGCGCCAGCAGTGAGTCGGGACAGGGGAGTGAAAAACTGTTTTTT. Its translation is CASSESGQGSEKLFF.